One sample yielded the 22 T cell receptor beta chains listed below, sequenced in a study of radiation and T cells in renal cell carcinoma. Sequencing was performed with immunoSEQ multiplex PCR; in TCRdb, only in-frame clones are kept and a portion is missing. The table records 70,000 to 95,000 clones, 70% to 85% of them present only once. Time point of the sample: baseline pretreatment blood. Treatment noted: 15 Gy SBRT to primary tumor, nephrectomy 4 weeks later. The material was blood, obtained from a patient whose treatment included radiotherapy and nephrectomy. The receptors shown here come from a man in his sixties with renal cell carcinoma.

This sequence joins TRBV10-2 and TRBJ2-5; D gene ambiguous. V dropped 2 bases and J dropped 5 bases, with 9 bases sitting between them. The length of the CDR3 is 13 residues. Germline CDR1 is WSHSY and CDR2 is SAAADI. CDR3 protein: CASSEAGRETQYF. The CDR3 coding sequence is TGCGCCAGCAGTGAGGCCGGGCGGGAGACCCAGTACTTC.

This rearrangement joins TRBV25-1 to TRBJ2-1, with a tentative D call TRBD1 (6 bases). Germline loops: CDR1 MGHDK, CDR2 SYGVNS. The V gene lost 4 bases and the J gene lost 9 bases, with 16 bases spanning the gap. This CDR3 region has 14 residues. The CDR3 bases are TGTGCCAGCAGTGTACAGGGTAGGGGCGTTGAGCAGTTCTTC. It translates to CASSVQGRGVEQFF.

V is TRBV6-6 and J is TRBJ1-5; 9 bases line up with TRBD1. Trimming removed 6 bases from V and 3 bases from J; junction bases left unmatched: 9. Germline V gives CDR1 MNHNY, CDR2 SVGAGI (reference sequence). The CDR3 length is 16 residues. CDR3 loop: CASRRTGEGNNQPQHF. CDR3 sequence (DNA): TGTGCCAGCAGGCGGACAGGGGAAGGTAACAATCAGCCCCAGCATTTT.

This sequence joins TRBV7-9 and TRBJ1-5; TRBD1 is a possible D gene (6 bases). Germline V gene data show CDR1 as SEHNR and CDR2 as FQNEAQ (reference sequence). V lost 5 bases and J lost 4, with 15 bases in between. The CDR3 is 15 amino acids. The CDR3: CASSVTEGENQPQHF. DNA for the CDR3: TGTGCCAGCAGCGTCACAGAGGGGGAGAATCAGCCCCAGCATTTT.

This chain connects TRBV13 to TRBJ2-3, with 8 bases matching TRBD2. Germline V gives CDR1 PRHDT, CDR2 FYEKMQ (reference sequence). V dropped 1 base and J dropped 6; count of bases not matched to a gene: 3. The CDR3 is 14 amino acids. CDR3 amino acids: CASSLVGRGDTQYF. CDR3 nucleotides: TGTGCCAGCAGCTTAGTCGGGAGGGGGGATACGCAGTATTTT.

The chain combines TRBV9 with TRBJ2-1, with D tentatively TRBD1 or TRBD2 (5 bases each). The V and J ends lost 4 bases and 2 bases respectively, with 10 bases between them. CDR1 and CDR2 (germline): SGDLS, YYNGEE. This CDR3 spans 14 amino acids. The CDR3 region is CASSMGVTYNEQFF. CDR3 DNA: TGTGCCAGCAGCATGGGGGTAACCTACAATGAGCAGTTCTTC.

The chain carries TRBV5-4 and TRBJ1-1; no clear D gene. CDR3 size: 12 residues. V lost 2 bases, J lost 8 bases, and 10 bases lay in between. Germline CDR1 reads SGHNT; CDR2 reads YYREEE (reference sequence). CDR3 DNA: TGTGCCAGCAGCTTAAACGGCCCCGAAGCTTTCTTT. The encoded protein is CASSLNGPEAFF. The full variable domain, completed using reference TRBV5-4 and TRBJ1-1, is ETGVTQSPTHLIKTRGQQVTLRCSSQSGHNTVSWYQQALGQGPQFIFQYYREEENGRGNFPPRFSGLQFPNYSSELNVNALELDDSALYLCASSLNGPEAFFGQGTRLTVV.

This clone turned up a few times. This chain connects TRBV10-1 to TRBJ1-1, with 7 bases fitting TRBD1. The CDR3 consists of 12 residues. Germline V gene lookup returns CDR1 WNHNN and CDR2 SYGVQD (reference sequence). Losses at the gene ends were 6 bases for V and 7 bases for J; bases not matched to a gene: 5. CDR3: CASSSGQIEAFF. CDR3 nucleotides: TGCGCCAGCAGCTCGGGACAGATTGAAGCTTTCTTT.

A single count supports this clone. This sequence joins TRBV7-9 and TRBJ2-2, with D possibly being TRBD1 (6 bases). The CDR3 is made up of 16 amino acids. Germline lookup yields CDR1 SEHNR and CDR2 FQNEAQ (reference sequence). Trimming took off 4 bases at V and 5 bases at J, with 17 bases between the two ends. The CDR3 region is CASSSRQVQNTGELFF. CDR3 bases: TGTGCCAGCAGCTCCCGACAGGTCCAAAATACCGGGGAGCTGTTTTTT.

This clone was seen only a few times. The chain links TRBV2 to TRBJ2-7; 13 bases line up with TRBD2. V shed 8 bases and J 1 base; nucleotides not matched to a gene: 2. Germline assignment: CDR1 SNHLY and CDR2 FYNNEI. CDR3 size: 14 residues. The CDR3 is CASGGLAGSYEQYF. CDR3 coding DNA: TGTGCCAGCGGGGGACTAGCGGGATCCTACGAGCAGTACTTC.

The rearrangement uses TRBV4-1 and TRBJ2-3; no clear D gene. Trimming took 2 bases from V and 2 from J, leaving 5 bases between them. Germline V CDR1 and CDR2: MGHRA, YSYEKL. The CDR3 has 13 residues. The CDR3 DNA sequence: TGCGCCAGCAGCCAATTTTCCACAGATACGCAGTATTTT. It is translated as CASSQFSTDTQYF.

V usage is TRBV2 and J usage is TRBJ2-7; no reliable D call. Germline V CDR1 and CDR2: SNHLY, FYNNEI. The CDR3 is 11 residues long. The germline V and J ends were trimmed by 7 bases and 10 bases, with 14 bases remaining between them. CDR3 protein: CASTDGGEQYF. CDR3 DNA sequence: TGTGCCAGCACCGACGGTGGAGAACAGTACTTC.

The CDR3 is CATQQGMSGELFF. CDR3 sequence (DNA): TGTGCCACCCAACAGGGGATGTCCGGGGAGCTGTTTTTT. The rearrangement joins TRBV27 to TRBJ2-2; 7 bases line up with TRBD1. V was clipped by 10 bases and J by 6 bases; unmatched bases: 8. This CDR3 spans 13 amino acids. CDR1 is MNHEY, CDR2 SMNVEV, per germline (reference sequence).

V usage is TRBV7-9 and J usage is TRBJ2-7; TRBD2 is a possible D gene (5 bases). The V gene lost 6 bases and the J gene lost 3 bases, with 12 bases spanning the gap. The CDR3 is made up of 13 amino acids. Germline V CDR1 and CDR2: SEHNR, FQNEAQ (reference sequence). CDR3 amino acids: CASRLLRDYEQYF. The CDR3 region has the DNA TGTGCCAGCAGACTCCTCCGGGACTACGAGCAGTACTTC.

The chain has TRBV30 and TRBJ1-4, with 7 bases fitting TRBD1. This CDR3 has 14 amino acids. Losses at the gene ends were 5 bases for V and 8 bases for J; bases not matched to a gene: 11. Germline V lookup: CDR1 GTSNPN, CDR2 SVGIG (reference sequence). CDR3 region: CAWSGGVRGEKLFF. The CDR3 DNA sequence: TGTGCCTGGTCAGGGGGAGTAAGAGGAGAAAAACTGTTTTTT.

J is TRBJ2-7 and V is TRBV15, with 7 nucleotides matching TRBD2. This CDR3 contains 15 residues. The germline V gene encodes CDR1 LNHNV and CDR2 YYDKDF (reference sequence). Trimming at V came to 0 bases and at J to 4 bases, leaving 6 bases not matched to a gene. The CDR3 bases are TGTGCCACCAGCAGAGACCCACTAGCGCTTTACGAGCAGTACTTC. Residues: CATSRDPLALYEQYF.

The chain recombines TRBV25-1 with TRBJ2-3; unclear D gene. The CDR3 spans 15 residues. Germline CDR1 reads MGHDK; CDR2 reads SYGVNS. Between the trimmed V and J ends, which lost 0 bases and 5 bases, there was a span of 12 bases. CDR3 coding DNA: TGTGCCAGCAGTGAATATCGGATAGACTTAGATACGCAGTATTTT. This sequence encodes CASSEYRIDLDTQYF.

The rearrangement links TRBV9 to TRBJ2-1; no reliable D call. The V gene lost 0 bases and the J gene lost 10 bases, with 8 bases spanning the gap. Germline CDR1 SGDLS, CDR2 YYNGEE. CDR3 length equals 12 residues. The CDR3 coding sequence is TGTGCCAGCAGCGTAGCTGAGAGGGAGCAGTTCTTC. It specifies CASSVAEREQFF.

Only a few counts were recorded for this clone. DNA of the CDR3: TGTGCCAGCAGCTTAATAGGGACCAGGAACACCGGGGAGCTGTTTTTT. This codes for CASSLIGTRNTGELFF. The rearrangement uses TRBV7-9 and TRBJ2-2; D tentatively fits TRBD1 or TRBD2 (5 bases each). The germline gives CDR1 SEHNR, CDR2 FQNEAQ (reference sequence). Trimming removed 2 bases at V and 1 base at J, with 11 bases between. The CDR3 loop spans 16 amino acids. The whole variable domain, remainder taken from reference TRBV7-9 and TRBJ2-2, is DTGVSQNPRHKITKRGQNVTFRCDPISEHNRLYWYRQTLGQGPEFLTYFQNEAQLEKSRLLSDRFSAERPKGSFSTLEIQRTEQGDSAMYLCASSLIGTRNTGELFFGEGSRLTVL.

V is TRBV28 and J is TRBJ2-3, with TRBD2 identical over 11 bases. The CDR3 has 17 residues. The trim removed 5 bases at V and 2 bases at J, leaving 9 bases unmatched. Per the germline V gene, CDR1 is MDHEN and CDR2 is SYDVKM. The CDR3 is CASSLRLAGRPTDTQYF. CDR3 coding DNA: TGTGCCAGCAGTCTTAGACTAGCGGGAAGACCCACAGATACGCAGTATTTT.

The chain uses TRBV19 and TRBJ1-1, with D perhaps TRBD1 (6 bases). The V and J ends lost 4 bases and 1 base respectively, with 16 bases between them. Per germline, CDR1 LNHDA and CDR2 SQIVND (reference sequence). This CDR3 spans 16 amino acids. CDR3 DNA: TGTGCCAGTAGTAAGGTATATTCAGGGGCGAACACTGAAGCTTTCTTT. Encoded protein: CASSKVYSGANTEAFF.

The chain carries TRBV2 and TRBJ1-1; a possible D gene is TRBD1 (6 bases). The V gene lost 6 bases and the J gene lost 0 bases, with 14 bases spanning the gap. The CDR3 has 15 residues. Germline-derived CDR1 and CDR2 are SNHLY and FYNNEI. This CDR3 reads CASSLWGLLNTEAFF. The CDR3 region has the DNA TGTGCCAGCAGCCTCTGGGGGCTACTGAACACTGAAGCTTTCTTT.